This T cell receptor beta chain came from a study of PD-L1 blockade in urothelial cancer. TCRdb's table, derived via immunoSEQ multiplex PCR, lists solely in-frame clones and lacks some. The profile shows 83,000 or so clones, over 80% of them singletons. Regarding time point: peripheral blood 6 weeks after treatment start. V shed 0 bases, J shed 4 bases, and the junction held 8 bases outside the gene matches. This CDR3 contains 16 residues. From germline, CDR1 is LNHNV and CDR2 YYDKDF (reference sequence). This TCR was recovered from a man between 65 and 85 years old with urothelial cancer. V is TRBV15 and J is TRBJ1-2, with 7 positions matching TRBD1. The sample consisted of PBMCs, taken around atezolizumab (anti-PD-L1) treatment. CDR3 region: CATSRDAVRGTYGYTF. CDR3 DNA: TGTGCCACCAGCAGAGATGCGGTCAGGGGGACCTATGGCTACACCTTC.